Presented here are 20 T cell receptor beta chains from one specimen sequenced in a study of blood T cell repertoires in COVID-19. The repertoire was sequenced with immunoSEQ multiplex PCR; TCRdb's copy has only in-frame clones and lacks some. The data hold about 240,000 clones, with about 81% observed a single time. Material for sequencing was peripheral blood. These TCRs come from a woman aged 60-75 years with active or convalescent COVID-19.

The chain recombines TRBV7-3 with TRBJ2-5; 10 positions agree with TRBD2. CDR1 is SGHTA and CDR2 is FQGTGA in the germline V gene. CDR3 size: 15 residues. The V and J ends lost 5 bases and 5 bases, in that order; junction bases with no gene match: 8. The CDR3 here is CASSPSSGGGETQYF. CDR3 bases: TGTGCCAGCAGCCCCTCTAGCGGGGGAGGCGAGACCCAGTACTTC.

The chain is built from TRBV11-1 and TRBJ2-2, with 7 bases fitting TRBD1. This CDR3 comprises 15 residues. From germline, CDR1 is SGHAT and CDR2 FQDESV (reference sequence). V trimming: 4 bases; J trimming: 0 bases; junction bases outside the gene matches: 2. The CDR3 region is CASSWTGSNTGELFF. CDR3 bases: TGTGCCAGCAGCTGGACAGGCTCGAACACCGGGGAGCTGTTTTTT.

The chain links TRBV19 to TRBJ1-2; maybe TRBD1 (6 bases). The CDR3 totals 15 residues. CDR1 LNHDA and CDR2 SQIVND come from the germline V gene (reference sequence). V was cut by 6 bases and J by 1 base, with 15 bases left in between. The CDR3 spells CASSLLTGVNYGYTF. Written as DNA, the CDR3 is TGTGCCAGTAGCCTTTTGACAGGAGTTAACTATGGCTACACCTTC.

The V and J genes are TRBV27 and TRBJ2-3, with D perhaps matching TRBD1 (6 bases). The germline CDR1 and CDR2 sequences are MNHEY and SMNVEV (reference sequence). V lost 5 bases, J lost 6 bases, and 15 bases lay in between. This CDR3 contains 14 residues. This CDR3 reads CASSPQGRVDTQYF. Here the CDR3 DNA reads TGTGCCAGCAGTCCACAGGGTAGGGTGGATACGCAGTATTTT.

This clone is labeled as medium-sized. The chain recombines TRBV9 with TRBJ2-1; 10 bases line up with TRBD1. CDR3 length equals 16 residues. Per the germline V gene, CDR1 is SGDLS and CDR2 is YYNGEE. V trimming: 0 bases; J trimming: 6 bases; junction bases outside the gene matches: 6. CDR3 sequence reads: CASSVGGQGYGNEQFF. In DNA, the CDR3 is TGTGCCAGCAGCGTAGGGGGACAGGGGTATGGCAATGAGCAGTTCTTC.

This chain joins TRBV20-1 and TRBJ2-5; no reliable D call. This CDR3 comprises 10 residues. Trimming left V 3 bases short and J 4 bases short, with 3 bases between. Germline loops: CDR1 DFQATT, CDR2 SNEGSKA (reference sequence). Here the CDR3 reads CSASLETQYF. Written as DNA, the CDR3 is TGCAGTGCTAGTCTAGAGACCCAGTACTTC.

V usage is TRBV13 and J usage is TRBJ1-2, with a possible D match to TRBD1 (6 bases). The CDR3 loop spans 13 amino acids. V lost 5 bases to trimming and J lost 7 bases, with 14 bases between them. CDR1 PRHDT and CDR2 FYEKMQ come from the germline V gene (reference sequence). The DNA of the CDR3 is TGTGCCAGCAGCCCCCGGGGGGCAGGTGGCTACACCTTC. It translates to CASSPRGAGGYTF. Variable domain in full (rest from reference TRBV13 and TRBJ1-2): AAGVIQSPRHLIKEKRETATLKCYPIPRHDTVYWYQQGPGQDPQFLISFYEKMQSDKGSIPDRFSAQQFSDYHSELNMSSLELGDSALYFCASSPRGAGGYTFGSGTRLTVV.

This clone was counted once. The CDR3 nucleotides are TGTGCCAGCAGTTTGGGAGAAGCGACTGAAGCTTTCTTT. Residues: CASSLGEATEAFF. This sequence joins TRBV12-3 or TRBV12-4 and TRBJ1-1; D gene ambiguous. Between the trimmed V and J ends, which lost 3 bases and 5 bases, there was a span of 10 bases. The CDR3 covers 13 residues.

J is TRBJ1-2 and V is TRBV11-2, with D perhaps matching TRBD1 (5 bases). From germline, CDR1 is SGHAT and CDR2 FQNNGV. Trimming left V 0 bases short and J 3 bases short, with 11 bases between. The CDR3 totals 15 residues. The CDR3 loop reads CASSLEVRAHYGYTF. The CDR3 nucleotides are TGTGCCAGCAGCTTAGAGGTCAGGGCCCACTATGGCTACACCTTC. The full variable domain, in which reference TRBV11-2 and TRBJ1-2 provide the parts outside the CDR3, is EAGVAQSPRYKIIEKRQSVAFWCNPISGHATLYWYQQILGQGPKLLIQFQNNGVVDDSQLPKDRFSAERLKGVDSTLKIQPAKLEDSAVYLCASSLEVRAHYGYTFGSGTRLTVV.

This chain joins TRBV6-5 and TRBJ2-7, with 9 bases lining up with TRBD2. J was trimmed by 1 base and V by 5 bases; bases with no gene match: 3. This CDR3 has 14 amino acids. Germline CDR1 is MNHEY and CDR2 is SVGAGI. The CDR3 nucleotides read TGTGCCAGCAGTCGGGCGGGGGGGTCCTACGAGCAGTACTTC. It yields the protein CASSRAGGSYEQYF.

This CDR3 reads CASSHPGSPPYEQYF. As DNA, the CDR3 is TGTGCCAGCAGCCACCCTGGGAGTCCTCCCTACGAGCAGTACTTC. The chain is built from TRBV7-2 and TRBJ2-7, with D perhaps matching TRBD2 (5 bases). V lost 5 bases to trimming and J lost 2 bases, with 16 bases between them. The CDR3 consists of 15 residues. The germline gives CDR1 SGHTA, CDR2 FQGNSA.

As concerns this clone: This same CDR3 is encoded by further DNA sequences in the sample. The chain carries TRBV10-3 and TRBJ1-2; TRBD1 matches 7 bases. V lost 2 bases and J lost 5; bases outside the gene matches: 2. There are 13 residues in the CDR3. Germline V lookup: CDR1 ENHRY, CDR2 SYGVKD. The CDR3 reads CAISETGVYGYTF. The CDR3 DNA reads as TGTGCCATCAGTGAGACAGGGGTTTATGGCTACACCTTC.

V usage is TRBV7-9 and J usage is TRBJ1-6; 8 positions match TRBD1. Losses at the gene ends were 5 bases for V and 6 bases for J; bases not matched to a gene: 9. CDR3 length: 16 residues. Germline V lookup: CDR1 SEHNR, CDR2 FQNEAQ (reference sequence). The CDR3 DNA sequence: TGTGCCAGCAGCCCCGGACAGGGAGACCCTAATTCACCCCTCCACTTT. Protein: CASSPGQGDPNSPLHF.

The chain uses TRBV3-1 (or the pseudogene TRBV3-2) and TRBJ1-2; no clear D gene. The V and J ends lost 0 bases and 4 bases respectively, with 12 bases between them. This CDR3 region has 15 residues. Germline CDR1 reads LGHDT; CDR2 reads YNNKEL (reference sequence). The CDR3 region has the DNA TGTGCCAGCAGCCAAGATGGGAGGGTGACCTATGGCTACACCTTC. It codes for CASSQDGRVTYGYTF.

V is TRBV4-1 and J is TRBJ2-4; D remains unclear. Germline assignment: CDR1 MGHRA and CDR2 YSYEKL. The CDR3 is 15 residues long. The germline V and J ends were trimmed by 1 base and 6 bases, with 13 bases remaining between them. The CDR3, as DNA: TGCGCCAGCAGCCAAGTGGTCCATGGGCGAAACATTCAGTACTTC. It specifies CASSQVVHGRNIQYF.

The rearrangement links TRBV6-5 to TRBJ2-7, with 11 nucleotides matching TRBD1. Losses at the gene ends were 6 bases for V and 3 bases for J; bases not matched to a gene: 7. The germline V gene encodes CDR1 MNHEY and CDR2 SVGAGI. The CDR3 spans 15 residues. CDR3 coding DNA: TGTGCCAGCAGACAGACCGGGACAGGGGGCTACGAGCAGTACTTC. Amino acid sequence: CASRQTGTGGYEQYF.

CDR3 bases: TGTGCCAGCAGCCAAGATGTCCCGGGGAACTACGAGCAGTACTTC. This translates into CASSQDVPGNYEQYF. The V gene is TRBV3-1 (or the pseudogene TRBV3-2), the J gene TRBJ2-7; D may be TRBD2 (5 bases). Trimming removed 0 bases at V and 3 bases at J, with 12 bases between. Germline CDR1 and CDR2: LGHDT and YNNKEL (reference sequence). The CDR3 runs to 15 residues.

V usage is TRBV5-1 and J usage is TRBJ1-2; a possible D gene is TRBD1 (6 bases). Germline V gene data show CDR1 as SGHRS and CDR2 as YFSETQ. The V end lost 5 bases, the J end lost 0 bases, and 11 bases lay between the germline ends. This CDR3 spans 14 amino acids. The CDR3 sequence: CASRLTGSNYGYTF. CDR3 bases: TGCGCCAGCAGACTGACAGGTTCTAACTATGGCTACACCTTC.

J is TRBJ1-1 and V is TRBV7-9; 7 bases fit TRBD1. The germline V gene encodes CDR1 SEHNR and CDR2 FQNEAQ (reference sequence). J was trimmed by 6 bases and V by 5 bases; bases with no gene match: 6. This CDR3 has 13 residues. The CDR3 loop is CASSNSGTAEAFF. Here the CDR3 DNA reads TGTGCCAGCAGCAACTCCGGGACAGCTGAAGCTTTCTTT. Full variable domain (remainder filled in from reference TRBV7-9 and TRBJ1-1): DTGVSQNPRHKITKRGQNVTFRCDPISEHNRLYWYRQTLGQGPEFLTYFQNEAQLEKSRLLSDRFSAERPKGSFSTLEIQRTEQGDSAMYLCASSNSGTAEAFFGQGTRLTVV.

This clone was detected once. The chain employs TRBV21-1 and TRBJ1-4; the D call of TRBD1 is as the table states it, not checked on the DNA. TRBV21-1 is annotated as a pseudogene. This CDR3 has 15 amino acids. The chain's CDR3 is CASTTHRGGFEKLFF. The CDR3 DNA reads as TGTGCCAGCACCACCCACAGGGGGGGATTCGAAAAACTGTTTTTT.